Below, one T cell receptor beta chain is given with its context. The antigen remains undetermined. Method: immunoSEQ multiplex PCR; TCRdb's copy keeps in-frame clones and lacks some. The table lists about 330,000 clones, 80% to 90% of them singletons. The sample is drawn from a study of shared clonotypes between healthy human individuals. Background on the study: A few men and a couple of women, aged 18 to 49, were donors. Points from the study as a whole: Memory subsets generally showed lower estimated richness than naive subsets. Lower generation probabilities were found for non-shared clonotypes than for those shared by all four donors. In a handful of donors, about 5% of naive CD4 clonotypes appeared in common.

From germline, CDR1 is MDHEN and CDR2 SYDVKM. V was pared by 5 bases and J by 0 bases, with 17 bases between. The CDR3 contains 16 residues. This sequence originates from a man in his late teens or twenties in good health. V gene TRBV28 combines with J gene TRBJ2-7, with D perhaps TRBD2 (6 bases). Sequenced sample: memory CD8+ T cells sorted from blood. Subset denoted: CD45RO+ cells pooled with CCR7-negative TemRA cells. The CDR3 reads CASSDLGEVSSYEQYF. The CDR3 DNA sequence: TGTGCCAGCAGTGACCTGGGGGAGGTTAGCTCCTACGAGCAGTACTTC.